Described below is a single TCR beta chain sequence and its context. Germline V gene data show CDR1 as SEHNR and CDR2 as FQNEAQ (reference sequence). CDR3 length: 13 residues. Between the trimmed V and J ends, which lost 2 bases and 3 bases, there was a span of 7 bases. In the study's own analysis: Junction-only sequences without quality scores were provided by ImmunoSEQ, so filtering was different. The protocol was immunoSEQ multiplex PCR, while the TCRdb copy is restricted to in-frame clones and leaves out a portion. V and J calls and clone size are given by that table; D and trimming were obtained from the DNA. The sample consists of about 470,000 clones, around 79% of them appearing once. All donors were healthy HIV-negative adults lacking recent acute infections or vaccinations. Genomic DNA for unsorted samples was obtained from 70 million to 100 million PBMCs. This sample was taken from a study of shared clonotypes between healthy human individuals.

Sequences were obtained from PBMCs. This sequence was found in a middle-aged woman in good health. Some clones in this sample may be carry-over from other donors' samples. This chain uses TRBV7-9 with TRBJ1-1, with unresolved D. The DNA for the CDR3 is TGTGCCAGCAGCTTATCTGGGGACACTGAAGCTTTCTTT. Its protein is CASSLSGDTEAFF.